This T cell receptor beta chain was observed in a study of cytotoxic CD8 clonotypes in ibrutinib-treated CLL. The overall study: Enrolment comprised around twelve relapsed/refractory and more than 14 treatment-naive patients; some 18 were IGHV unmutated. Each sample contained, on average, roughly 280,000 productive templates and tens of thousands of productive rearrangements. Findings of the study overall: Clonality increased with ibrutinib response but returned toward baseline at progression.

Trimming took off 1 base at V and 0 bases at J, with 5 bases between the two ends. Germline V gene data show CDR1 as SGHVS and CDR2 as FQNEAQ. This CDR3 region has 14 residues. Data came from immunoSEQ multiplex PCR; TCRdb stores just in-frame clones and leaves some out. The sample lists roughly 50,000 clones, about three fifths occurring once. A word on this clone: Its target is not known.

The gene calls are TRBV7-8 and TRBJ2-3; no reliable D call. The TCR sequence derives from a human donor with chronic lymphocytic leukemia. Sequencing used PBMCs, obtained after 24 months of ibrutinib treatment. The CDR3 region has the DNA TGTGCCAGCAGCTTAGGGACCAGCACAGATACGCAGTATTTT. Translation: CASSLGTSTDTQYF.